Listed below are T cell receptor beta chains from one sample, sequenced in a study of STAT3 mutations in large granular lymphocyte leukemia. Method: immunoSEQ multiplex PCR; TCRdb's copy keeps in-frame clones and lacks some. The sample has 30,000 to 35,000 clones, 60% to 85% seen once. Sample: peripheral blood mononuclear cells. Receptors were obtained from a woman between 45 and 65 years old with T-cell large granular lymphocyte leukemia. Some clones in this sample may be carry-over from other donors' samples. Each CDR3 is given with its conserved first and last residue. A D gene is named only where the DNA matches it firmly. Expanded clones are given a class, and other clones once, few, many or no size at all.

j_call,d_call,v_call,clone_size,cdr3_length,cdr3_aa,cdr3_nt
TRBJ2-7,-,TRBV11-2,few,11,CASSPSGDPYF,TGTGCCAGCAGCCCCTCAGGGGACCCGTACTTC
TRBJ2-5,-,TRBV30,-,13,CAWSYSQGETQYF,TGTGCCTGGAGTTATAGCCAAGGAGAGACCCAGTACTTC
TRBJ1-1,TRBD1,TRBV7-9,-,14,CASSLEAGGAEAFF,TGTGCCAGCAGCTTAGAAGCAGGGGGGGCTGAAGCTTTCTTT
TRBJ2-5,TRBD2,TRBV5-6,-,17,CASSLGPMTSGGETQYF,TGTGCCAGCAGCTTAGGCCCAATGACTAGCGGGGGAGAGACCCAGTACTTC
TRBJ2-3,TRBD2,TRBV4-3,once,18,CASSQENRLAGVTDTQYF,TGCGCCAGCAGCCAAGAAAACCGACTAGCGGGAGTCACAGATACGCAGTATTTT
TRBJ1-5,TRBD1,TRBV5-3,-,16,CARMDRPDSRHQPQHF,TGTGCCAGAATGGACAGGCCGGATTCGAGACATCAGCCCCAGCATTTT
TRBJ1-1,-,TRBV7-2,few,14,CASSLGHPNTEAFF,TGTGCCAGCAGCCTCGGACATCCGAACACTGAAGCTTTCTTT
TRBJ2-7,-,TRBV18,-,12,CASSSNNYEQYF,TGTGCCAGCTCATCAAACAATTACGAGCAGTACTTC
TRBJ2-2,TRBD2,TRBV5-1,-,14,CASTTSGNTGELFF,TGCGCCAGCACGACTAGCGGTAACACCGGGGAGCTGTTTTTT
TRBJ2-3,TRBD2,TRBV7-9,-,14,CASSPEAGVDTQYF,TGTGCCAGCAGCCCCGAAGCGGGGGTAGATACGCAGTATTTT
TRBJ1-4,-,TRBV30,-,15,CAWSVGRMANEKLFF,TGTGCCTGGAGTGTGGGGCGCATGGCTAATGAAAAACTGTTTTTT
TRBJ2-1,TRBD2,TRBV14,-,17,CASSPHRGGKGYNEQFF,TGTGCCAGCAGCCCGCACCGGGGGGGCAAGGGCTACAATGAGCAGTTCTTC
TRBJ1-2,-,TRBV6-5,-,13,CASSLGTFYGYTF,TGTGCCAGCAGCCTCGGGACCTTTTATGGCTACACCTTC
TRBJ2-1,TRBD2,TRBV14,-,18,CASSQDPSGTPSYNEQFF,TGTGCCAGCAGCCAAGATCCTAGCGGGACCCCTTCCTACAATGAGCAGTTCTTC
TRBJ2-7,TRBD1,TRBV9,-,14,CASSVDQGAYEQYF,TGTGCCAGCAGCGTAGATCAGGGGGCCTACGAGCAGTACTTC